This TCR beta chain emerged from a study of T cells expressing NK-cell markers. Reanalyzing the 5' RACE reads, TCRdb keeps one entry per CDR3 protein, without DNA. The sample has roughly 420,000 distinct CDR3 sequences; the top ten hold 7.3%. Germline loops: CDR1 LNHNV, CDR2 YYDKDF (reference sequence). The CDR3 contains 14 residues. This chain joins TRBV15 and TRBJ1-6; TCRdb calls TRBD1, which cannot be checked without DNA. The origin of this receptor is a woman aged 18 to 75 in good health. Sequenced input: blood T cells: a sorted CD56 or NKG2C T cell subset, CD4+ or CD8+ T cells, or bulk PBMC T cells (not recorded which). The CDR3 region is CATSLGQNNSPLHF.